The entry that follows covers one T cell receptor beta chain sequence. Its antigen is unknown. Germline-derived CDR1 and CDR2 are SGHVS and FNYEAQ. V dropped 3 bases and J dropped 2 bases, with 8 bases sitting between them. This CDR3 is built from 13 residues. The data stem from a study of T cell repertoires in cytomegalovirus infection. Across the study: CMV epitopes, recently identified HLA-C-restricted and well-studied HLA-B-restricted, were used. Public TCR beta signature analysis indicated the presence of both CMV infection and matching HLA type. Study outcomes and limitations: Summed public TCR beta family frequency identified CMV carriers bearing the relevant HLA. HLA-C-restricted CMV clonotypes gave the most frequent clonotype in two of eight donors.

TCRdb reprocessed the reads via MiXCR and lists one record per CDR3 protein. The sample shows about 160,000 distinct CDR3 sequences, roughly 22% of them seen only once. The sequences come from CD8+ T cells from cultured PBMCs, collected from culture after CMV antigen stimulation. This receptor was identified in a human donor in good health (CMV status not recorded). Some clones in this sample may be carry-over from other donors' samples. This chain connects TRBV7-6 to TRBJ2-7; possible D gene TRBD2, 6 bases. The CDR3 protein is CASSFGRPYEQYF. CDR3 bases: TGTGCCAGCAGCTTTGGGAGGCCCTACGAGCAGTACTTC.